Below, 27 T cell receptor beta chains from the same sample are listed, as sequenced in a study of T-cell reconstitution after alpha-beta-depleted transplantation in children. The library targeted TCRbeta and was prepared with unique molecular identifiers. TCRdb reprocessed the PCR reads with MiXCR, giving one entry per CDR3 protein. The data contain some 520,000 distinct CDR3 sequences, about 33% of them seen just once; the ten biggest clones take up 2% to 2.5%. The input for sequencing was PBMCs from the stem cell graft donor, taken from the stem cell graft. The source is a human donor who donated a stem cell graft to a child with aplastic anemia.

The chain is built from TRBV18 and TRBJ2-5; a weak D match, TRBD2 (5 bases). This CDR3 is 14 amino acids long. Germline V lookup: CDR1 KGHSH, CDR2 LQKENI. Trimming left V 3 bases short and J 1 base short, with 9 bases between. CDR3 region: CASSPARVQETQYF. CDR3 nucleotides: TGTGCCAGCTCACCGGCGCGGGTCCAAGAGACCCAGTACTTC.

This sequence joins TRBV2 and TRBJ1-1; weak D call: TRBD1 (5 bases). Trimming left V 8 bases short and J 1 base short, with 14 bases between. The germline CDR1 and CDR2 sequences are SNHLY and FYNNEI. This CDR3 is 14 amino acids long. CDR3 nucleotide sequence: TGTGCCAGCCAGGGTTTAGGGGCGAACACTGAAGCTTTCTTT. Its translation: CASQGLGANTEAFF.

This clonotype was found a few times. The gene calls are TRBV7-6 and TRBJ2-1, with 12 bases that match TRBD2. There are 23 residues in the CDR3. Germline V gives CDR1 SGHVS, CDR2 FNYEAQ. V lost 5 bases to trimming and J lost 2 bases; unmatched junction nucleotides: 25. CDR3 DNA: TGTGCCAGCAGCAACCGGGACAGGGGTTCGGCTAGCGGGAGGGTTCACCCCTACAATGAGCAGTTCTTC. Protein sequence: CASSNRDRGSASGRVHPYNEQFF.

In its sample, this clonotype was seen a few times. The chain employs TRBV12-3 or TRBV12-4 and TRBJ1-2; the D is unclear. The V and J ends lost 5 bases and 2 bases respectively, with 9 bases between them. The CDR3 spans 13 residues. The CDR3 DNA follows: TGTGCCAGCAGTCCTACGGTAAACTATGGCTACACCTTC. Its translation: CASSPTVNYGYTF.

This clonotype was observed a handful of times. The rearrangement joins TRBV30 to TRBJ1-1; TRBD1 aligns across 9 bases. The CDR3 sequence is 13 residues long. Losses at the gene ends were 4 bases for V and 0 bases for J; bases not matched to a gene: 0. Germline loops: CDR1 GTSNPN, CDR2 SVGIG (reference sequence). CDR3 amino acids: CAWNRGLNTEAFF. The CDR3 DNA is TGTGCCTGGAACAGGGGGCTGAACACTGAAGCTTTCTTT.

The gene calls are TRBV3-1 and TRBJ1-3, with D perhaps TRBD1 (6 bases). The CDR3 is made up of 14 amino acids. The germline V gene encodes CDR1 LGHDT and CDR2 YNNKEL (reference sequence). The V end lost 3 bases, the J end lost 2 bases, and 8 bases lay between the germline ends. Written as DNA, the CDR3 is TGTGCCAGCAGCCAGGGGGCGGCTGGAAACACCATATATTTT. As protein: CASSQGAAGNTIYF.

The rearrangement links TRBV29-1 to TRBJ1-1; TRBD1 matches 7 bases. Germline V gene data show CDR1 as SQVTM and CDR2 as ANQGSEA. V lost 6 bases, J lost 4 bases, and 8 bases stayed unmatched. The CDR3 runs to 13 residues. The CDR3 DNA reads TGCAGCGTCACGACAGGGTGGGCCACTGAAGCTTTCTTT. As protein: CSVTTGWATEAFF.

In its sample, this clonotype was seen a few times. The chain is built from TRBV18 and TRBJ2-5; D is unclear. Germline CDR1 reads KGHSH; CDR2 reads LQKENI. The CDR3 consists of 13 residues. V gave up 3 bases and J gave up 1 base, with 6 bases separating them. CDR3 bases: TGTGCCAGCTCACCTATTATCCAAGAGACCCAGTACTTC. Translating it yields CASSPIIQETQYF.

This clonotype has just a few counts. This rearrangement joins TRBV20-1 to TRBJ2-1; 7 positions match TRBD2. This CDR3 is 13 amino acids long. Germline CDR1 reads DFQATT; CDR2 reads SNEGSKA (reference sequence). With V trimmed by 4 bases and J by 4 bases, 4 bases remained unmatched. The CDR3 protein is CSANLADYNEQFF. CDR3 bases: TGCAGTGCTAACCTAGCGGATTACAATGAGCAGTTCTTC.

This clonotype turned up a few times. The gene calls are TRBV12-3 or TRBV12-4 and TRBJ2-1; 13 bases match TRBD2. Trimming at V came to 3 bases and at J to 6 bases, leaving 11 bases not matched to a gene. The CDR3 contains 18 residues. Written as DNA, the CDR3 is TGTGCCAGCAGTTTTCTCGGACTAGCGGGAGTAGGGCCCAATGAGCAGTTCTTC. Protein product: CASSFLGLAGVGPNEQFF.

There are a few counts of this clonotype. The chain is built from TRBV6-5 and TRBJ1-1; D is ambiguous. Per the germline V gene, CDR1 is MNHEY and CDR2 is SVGAGI. CDR3 size: 13 residues. With 1 base removed from V and 3 bases from J, the gap between germline ends came to 6 bases. CDR3 in DNA: TGTGCCAGCAGTTACTACGCGGACACTGAAGCTTTCTTT. It translates to CASSYYADTEAFF.

This clonotype came up a few times. The J gene is TRBJ1-1, the V gene TRBV7-3, with D possibly matching TRBD1 (5 bases). The germline gives CDR1 SGHTA, CDR2 FQGTGA. V was shortened by 7 bases and J by 2 bases, with 11 bases between the two germline ends. This CDR3 is built from 13 residues. The CDR3 DNA follows: TGTGCCAGCAACAATGGGGGTAACACTGAAGCTTTCTTT. Protein sequence: CASNNGGNTEAFF. Full variable domain (outside the CDR3, taken from reference TRBV7-3 and TRBJ1-1): GAGVSQTPSNKVTEKGKYVELRCDPISGHTALYWYRQSLGQGPEFLIYFQGTGAADDSGLPNDRFFAVRPEGSVSTLKIQRTERGDSAVYLCASNNGGNTEAFFGQGTRLTVV.

This clonotype showed up just a few times. This chain connects TRBV20-1 to TRBJ2-1; 8 nucleotides line up with TRBD1. In germline, CDR1 is DFQATT, CDR2 SNEGSKA (reference sequence). Trimming cost V 8 bases and J 5 bases; bases outside gene matches: 11. CDR3 size: 14 residues. Written as DNA, the CDR3 is TGCAGTCCGCCGACAGGGGTCGTCGACAATGAGCAGTTCTTC. Its protein product is CSPPTGVVDNEQFF.

V gene TRBV15 combines with J gene TRBJ2-6; no definite D call. This CDR3 contains 18 residues. Germline V gene data show CDR1 as LNHNV and CDR2 as YYDKDF (reference sequence). V dropped 5 bases and J dropped 0 bases, with 17 bases sitting between them. The CDR3 region is CATSAGKGTPSGANVLTF. The CDR3 bases are TGTGCCACCAGCGCCGGCAAGGGTACTCCCTCTGGGGCCAACGTCCTGACTTTC.

The chain uses TRBV11-2 and TRBJ2-5; 13 positions match TRBD2. The CDR3 totals 20 residues. Per the germline V gene, CDR1 is SGHAT and CDR2 is FQNNGV. Losses at the gene ends were 5 bases for V and 6 bases for J; bases not matched to a gene: 21. CDR3 nucleotide sequence: TGTGCCAGCAGCGCCCGGAGCGTAGGGACTAGCGGGGCCTTCGGTCAGACCCAGTACTTC. Its protein is CASSARSVGTSGAFGQTQYF. Based on the CDR3 plus reference TRBV11-2 and TRBJ2-5, the full variable domain is EAGVAQSPRYKIIEKRQSVAFWCNPISGHATLYWYQQILGQGPKLLIQFQNNGVVDDSQLPKDRFSAERLKGVDSTLKIQPAKLEDSAVYLCASSARSVGTSGAFGQTQYFGPGTRLLVL.

This clonotype was observed at least ten times. This chain links TRBV14 with TRBJ1-1, with a possible D match to TRBD1 (6 bases). This CDR3 has 14 residues. Deletions cut 4 bases from V and 1 base from J, with 10 bases between. Looked up from germline, CDR1 is SGHDN and CDR2 is FVKESK. CDR3 sequence (DNA): TGTGCCAGCAGCCTGGGGGCGGAGAACACTGAAGCTTTCTTT. Encoded protein: CASSLGAENTEAFF.

This clonotype appeared a few times. The CDR3, as DNA: TGTGCCAGCCTAGGGCTGGGTATGAATGAGCAGTTCTTC. Translated, it gives CASLGLGMNEQFF. V and J are TRBV6-1 and TRBJ2-1; D is unresolved. In germline, CDR1 is MNHNS, CDR2 SASEGT. The CDR3 length is 13 residues. Trimming removed 8 bases at V and 7 bases at J, with 15 bases between.

This clonotype turned up a few times. V is TRBV7-9 and J is TRBJ2-1; 10 bases line up with TRBD1. Per the germline V gene, CDR1 is SEHNR and CDR2 is FQNEAQ (reference sequence). The CDR3 spans 16 residues. V lost 0 bases to trimming and J lost 7 bases; unmatched junction nucleotides: 6. CDR3 sequence: CASSLAPGTGANEQFF. The DNA of the CDR3 is TGTGCCAGCAGCTTAGCTCCCGGGACAGGGGCTAATGAGCAGTTCTTC.

V usage is TRBV27 and J usage is TRBJ2-2, with unresolved D. Germline V gene sequence: CDR1 MNHEY, CDR2 SMNVEV (reference sequence). The CDR3 sequence is 15 residues long. V lost 2 bases to trimming and J lost 1 base, with 8 bases between them. CDR3 amino acids: CASSLTGRNTGELFF. The CDR3 coding sequence is TGTGCCAGCAGTTTAACCGGGCGGAACACCGGGGAGCTGTTTTTT.

J is TRBJ2-5 and V is TRBV25-1; no definite D call. The V end was cut by 6 bases, the J end by 5 bases, with 10 bases between. Germline V gene data show CDR1 as MGHDK and CDR2 as SYGVNS. The CDR3 spans 12 residues. CDR3 coding DNA: TGTGCCAGCAGGGCGGACGTGGAGACCCAGTACTTC. The encoded protein is CASRADVETQYF. Drawing the rest from reference TRBV25-1 and TRBJ2-5, the complete variable domain is EADIYQTPRYLVIGTGKKITLECSQTMGHDKMYWYQQDPGMELHLIHYSYGVNSTEKGDLSSESTVSRIRTEHFPLTLESARPSHTSQYLCASRADVETQYFGPGTRLLVL.

The chain is built from TRBV12-3 or TRBV12-4 and TRBJ1-4; D might be TRBD1 (6 bases). The CDR3 has 16 residues. The ends were cut back, 4 bases at V and 4 bases at J, with 16 bases in the middle. CDR3 sequence (DNA): TGTGCCAGCAGTTCTCTACAGGGACGGTTTAATGAAAAACTGTTTTTT. It encodes CASSSLQGRFNEKLFF.

The chain has TRBV12-3 or TRBV12-4 and TRBJ1-5; D possibly corresponds to TRBD1 (5 bases). Trimming shortened V by 3 bases and J by 4 bases, and 10 bases separated the two germline ends. The CDR3 loop spans 14 amino acids. CDR3 sequence reads: CASSLTAFNQPQHF. CDR3 coding DNA: TGTGCCAGCAGTTTGACAGCTTTTAATCAGCCCCAGCATTTT.

This clonotype came up a few times. J is TRBJ1-3 and V is TRBV18, with D perhaps TRBD1 (6 bases). In germline, CDR1 is KGHSH, CDR2 LQKENI. This CDR3 has 15 amino acids. V dropped 2 bases and J dropped 4 bases, with 12 bases sitting between them. As DNA, the CDR3 is TGTGCCAGCTCACCAGGCGGGGGGCAAGGAAACACCATATATTTT. It codes for CASSPGGGQGNTIYF.

The chain combines TRBV7-2 with TRBJ2-7, with 7 nucleotides matching TRBD2. Germline values: CDR1 SGHTA, CDR2 FQGNSA. This CDR3 region has 15 residues. Trimming at V came to 5 bases and at J to 3 bases, leaving 10 bases not matched to a gene. CDR3 protein: CASSPSLAGDYEQYV. In DNA form, the CDR3 reads TGTGCCAGCAGCCCCTCGTTGGCGGGAGACTACGAGCAGTACGTC.

This clonotype was picked up a small number of times. The V and J genes are TRBV6-5 and TRBJ2-1, with a possible D match to TRBD2 (6 bases). The ends were cut back, 2 bases at V and 0 bases at J, with 8 bases in the middle. The CDR3 sequence is 15 residues long. Germline CDR1 MNHEY, CDR2 SVGAGI. For the CDR3, the DNA is TGTGCCAGCAGTTACGGAGGGGTCTCCTACAATGAGCAGTTCTTC. Protein: CASSYGGVSYNEQFF.

The chain employs TRBV5-1 and TRBJ1-1, with 8 positions matching TRBD1. This CDR3 contains 14 residues. Germline V gene sequence: CDR1 SGHRS, CDR2 YFSETQ. Trimming at V came to 2 bases and at J to 5 bases, leaving 5 bases not matched to a gene. The CDR3 DNA follows: TGCGCCAGCAGCTTTTCAACAGGGGGGACTGAAGCTTTCTTT. Translating it yields CASSFSTGGTEAFF.

The chain recombines TRBV7-2 with TRBJ2-3; 7 bases fit TRBD1. The CDR3 contains 16 residues. Trimming at V came to 2 bases and at J to 1 base, leaving 6 bases not matched to a gene. Germline values: CDR1 SGHTA, CDR2 FQGNSA. The CDR3, as DNA: TGTGCCAGCAGCTTATCCCCAGGGGGTGGCACAGATACGCAGTATTTT. Protein product: CASSLSPGGGTDTQYF.